This entry describes one T cell receptor (beta chain). This CDR3 region has 16 residues. Trimming cost V 1 base and J 0 bases, with 10 bases left between them. CDR1 is KGHSH, CDR2 LQKENI, per germline. This sample was included in a study of blood T cell repertoires in COVID-19. Using immunoSEQ multiplex PCR, the repertoire was profiled, and TCRdb retains in-frame clones only, with some absent. The sample holds roughly 300,000 clones, 85% to 90% seen once. V gene TRBV18 combines with J gene TRBJ1-3; D ambiguous. The origin of this receptor is a woman aged 30 to 39 with COVID-19, enrolled during active disease. Sequenced material: peripheral blood. The CDR3 nucleotides read TGTGCCAGCTCACCACGCGAAGTGAACTCTGGAAACACCATATATTTT. Amino acids: CASSPREVNSGNTIYF.